These 30 T cell receptor beta chains share one sample of origin, sequenced in a study of cytomegalovirus exposure and HLA in healthy donors. 60 Vbeta and 13 Jbeta primers were used in PCR. TCRdb's table, derived via immunoSEQ multiplex PCR, lists solely in-frame clones and lacks some. The data show 55,000 to 75,000 clones, with about 63% seen just once and around a sixth held by the top ten. The sequenced material came from PBMCs. The source of these receptors is a man aged 40-49 years in good health and CMV-seropositive.

This chain links TRBV6-5 with TRBJ1-1, with a possible D match to TRBD1 (5 bases). The CDR3 sequence is 14 residues long. Trimming removed 5 bases from V and 1 base from J, with 11 bases in between. Germline V gives CDR1 MNHEY, CDR2 SVGAGI. The CDR3, as DNA: TGTGCCAGCAGTGCGGGACGGGCGAACACTGAAGCTTTCTTT. It specifies CASSAGRANTEAFF.

The chain combines TRBV7-9 with TRBJ1-4; D is undetermined. This CDR3 contains 16 residues. Trimming took off 3 bases at V and 2 bases at J, with 13 bases between the two ends. CDR1 is SEHNR and CDR2 is FQNEAQ in the germline V gene (reference sequence). The CDR3 nucleotides read TGTGCCAGCAGCTTGTATAGAGGTCTGACTAATGAAAAACTGTTTTTT. It translates to CASSLYRGLTNEKLFF.

A few counts support this clone. V gene TRBV10-3 combines with J gene TRBJ2-1; 7 bases are a match to TRBD1. This CDR3 spans 17 amino acids. With V trimmed by 6 bases and J by 7 bases, 18 bases remained unmatched. Germline CDR1 and CDR2: ENHRY and SYGVKD. DNA of the CDR3: TGTGCCATCAGGGGGACGCGACAGGGAACCATGGGGAATGAGCAGTTCTTC. Translated, it gives CAIRGTRQGTMGNEQFF.

The genes are TRBV4-2 and TRBJ1-1; no firm D call. This CDR3 contains 13 residues. Germline CDR1 is LGHNA and CDR2 is YNFKEQ. Trimming cost V 4 bases and J 2 bases, with 8 bases left between them. The CDR3 DNA reads TGTGCCAGCAGCCCCTCCGTCAACACTGAAGCTTTCTTT. Translating gives CASSPSVNTEAFF.

The chain combines TRBV6-1 with TRBJ2-7; no reliable D call. The CDR3 is made up of 14 amino acids. V was cut by 1 base and J by 7 bases, with 14 bases left in between. The germline V gene has CDR1 MNHNS and CDR2 SASEGT. The CDR3 DNA sequence: TGTGCCAGCAGTGAAGGAGGCAGCTTTTGGGAGCAGTACTTC. Residues: CASSEGGSFWEQYF.

V and J are TRBV19 and TRBJ2-5; 8 bases fit TRBD1. This CDR3 region has 15 residues. The J segment lost 0 bases and the V segment lost 4 bases, leaving 4 bases of the junction unmatched. Germline V gives CDR1 LNHDA, CDR2 SQIVND (reference sequence). In nucleotides, the CDR3 is TGTGCCAGTAGTAAGCACAGGGGGTACCAAGAGACCCAGTACTTC. It yields the protein CASSKHRGYQETQYF. The variable domain in full, completed from reference TRBV19 and TRBJ2-5, reads DGGITQSPKYLFRKEGQNVTLSCEQNLNHDAMYWYRQDPGQGLRLIYYSQIVNDFQKGDIAEGYSVSREKKESFPLTVTSAQKNPTAFYLCASSKHRGYQETQYFGPGTRLLVL.

The chain uses TRBV2 and TRBJ1-2; 9 nucleotides line up with TRBD1. The germline V gene has CDR1 SNHLY and CDR2 FYNNEI. V was pared by 9 bases and J by 4 bases, with 0 bases of the junction left unmatched. CDR3 length equals 11 residues. In DNA, the CDR3 is TGTGCCAGACAGGGGGCCTATGGCTACACCTTC. This gives the protein CARQGAYGYTF.

V gene TRBV2 combines with J gene TRBJ2-7; D is perhaps TRBD1 (6 bases). The V gene's germline CDR1 is SNHLY and CDR2 FYNNEI. The CDR3 runs to 14 residues. V shed 6 bases and J shed 2 bases, with 14 bases lying between them. The CDR3 nucleotides read TGTGCCAGCAGGAGGGGGACACTGGCCTACGAGCAGTACTTC. Translation: CASRRGTLAYEQYF.

The chain recombines TRBV4-3 with TRBJ2-7; tentatively, D is TRBD1 (6 bases). This CDR3 comprises 15 residues. Germline loops: CDR1 LGHNA, CDR2 YSLEER. V dropped 2 bases and J dropped 3 bases, with 14 bases sitting between them. CDR3 in amino acids: CASSQYQEGGYEQYF. For the CDR3, the DNA is TGCGCCAGCAGCCAATACCAAGAAGGGGGCTACGAGCAGTACTTC.

V and J are TRBV9 and TRBJ2-1; D perhaps matches TRBD1 (5 bases). CDR3 length: 13 residues. V dropped 4 bases and J dropped 6 bases, with 11 bases sitting between them. Germline loops: CDR1 SGDLS, CDR2 YYNGEE. The CDR3 loop reads CASSPGSGNEQFF. The CDR3 DNA sequence: TGTGCCAGCAGCCCAGGGTCCGGCAATGAGCAGTTCTTC.

This rearrangement joins TRBV6-5 to TRBJ2-5; 9 nucleotides align to TRBD1. The V and J ends lost 0 bases and 5 bases, in that order; junction bases with no gene match: 4. Looked up from germline, CDR1 is MNHEY and CDR2 is SVGAGI. CDR3 length: 15 residues. CDR3 DNA: TGTGCCAGCAGTTACTCCACAGGGGGCGGCGAGACCCAGTACTTC. Amino acid sequence: CASSYSTGGGETQYF.

The chain joins TRBV7-9 to TRBJ2-1, with 10 bases matching TRBD2. The CDR3 spans 15 residues. Trimming took 5 bases from V and 4 from J; bases not matched to a gene: 5. Germline CDR1 is SEHNR and CDR2 is FQNEAQ (reference sequence). CDR3 protein: CASSPTSGAYNEQFF. For the CDR3, the DNA is TGTGCCAGCAGCCCCACTAGCGGGGCTTACAATGAGCAGTTCTTC.

The rearrangement joins TRBV28 to TRBJ2-2, with 7 bases aligning to TRBD2. The CDR3 covers 16 residues. V shed 4 bases and J 2 bases; nucleotides not matched to a gene: 7. From germline, CDR1 is MDHEN and CDR2 SYDVKM. CDR3 sequence reads: CASSSPASGNTGELFF. The CDR3 nucleotides are TGTGCCAGCAGTTCGCCGGCTAGCGGTAACACCGGGGAGCTGTTTTTT.

The CDR3: CASSWSGGAGETQYF. The DNA for the CDR3 is TGTGCCAGCAGCTGGAGCGGGGGGGCCGGAGAGACCCAGTACTTC. The chain has TRBV7-3 and TRBJ2-5, with 10 bases that match TRBD2. Per the germline V gene, CDR1 is SGHTA and CDR2 is FQGTGA. After removal of 4 bases from V and 4 bases from J, the junction contained 6 bases not matched to a gene. The CDR3 is made up of 15 amino acids.

This clone appeared a few times. V usage is TRBV4-2 and J usage is TRBJ2-5; D call uncertain. CDR3 length equals 13 residues. The V and J ends lost 0 bases and 4 bases respectively, with 6 bases between them. CDR1 LGHNA and CDR2 YNFKEQ come from the germline V gene. The CDR3 bases are TGTGCCAGCAGCCAAGATATTAGAGAGACCCAGTACTTC. Residues: CASSQDIRETQYF.

The V gene is TRBV2, the J gene TRBJ2-2; TRBD2 aligns across 7 bases. The CDR3 extends over 14 amino acids. V dropped 4 bases and J dropped 3; count of bases not matched to a gene: 2. Germline CDR1 reads SNHLY; CDR2 reads FYNNEI. In nucleotides, the CDR3 is TGTGCCAGCAGTGGACTAGCCTACACCGGGGAGCTGTTTTTT. Residues: CASSGLAYTGELFF.

Here the CDR3 reads CASSEARTGEQFF. Written as DNA, the CDR3 is TGTGCCAGCAGTGAAGCTAGGACAGGTGAGCAGTTCTTC. This rearrangement joins TRBV2 to TRBJ2-1; TRBD1 aligns across 7 bases. Trimming cost V 0 bases and J 9 bases; bases outside gene matches: 2. The CDR3 has 13 residues. Germline V CDR1 and CDR2: SNHLY, FYNNEI.

Only a few counts were recorded for this clone. CDR3 bases: TGTGCCAGCTCACGACGACCCACTACTAGCGGGGGGAACACCGGGGAGCTGTTTTTT. This codes for CASSRRPTTSGGNTGELFF. The chain couples TRBV18 to TRBJ2-2; 11 bases agree with TRBD2. V shed 4 bases, J shed 1 base, and the junction held 11 bases outside the gene matches. This CDR3 is built from 19 residues. CDR1 is KGHSH and CDR2 is LQKENI in the germline V gene.

The chain uses TRBV5-6 and TRBJ2-1; 13 positions agree with TRBD2. V was clipped by 3 bases and J by 11 bases; unmatched bases: 5. This CDR3 is 14 amino acids long. CDR1 is SGHDT and CDR2 is YYEEEE in the germline V gene. The CDR3 DNA follows: TGTGCCAGCAGCTCACTAGCGGGAGGGCCAAAGCAGTTCTTC. It specifies CASSSLAGGPKQFF.

The chain combines TRBV6-4 with TRBJ2-3; possibly TRBD2 for D (6 bases). V was shortened by 2 bases and J by 2 bases, with 8 bases between the two germline ends. This CDR3 spans 14 amino acids. Germline lookup yields CDR1 MRHNA and CDR2 SNTAGT. The CDR3 region has the DNA TGTGCCAGCAGTGACGGGGGGTCCACAGATACGCAGTATTTT. The encoded protein is CASSDGGSTDTQYF.

The chain's CDR3 is CASRGHEYQETQYF. In DNA form, the CDR3 reads TGTGCCAGCAGGGGACACGAGTACCAAGAGACCCAGTACTTC. The chain is built from TRBV6-5 and TRBJ2-5; D may be TRBD1 (6 bases). Trimming removed 6 bases from V and 0 bases from J, with 11 bases in between. The CDR3 is 14 residues long. Germline V gene lookup returns CDR1 MNHEY and CDR2 SVGAGI.

Remarks on this clone: Sequence at one end of the junction differs from germline and may be a read error. The chain recombines TRBV4-1 with TRBJ2-3, with 9 bases that match TRBD2. Germline V lookup: CDR1 MGHRA, CDR2 YSYEKL. This CDR3 is built from 13 residues. Here the CDR3 reads CASSQSGLAGIAF. CDR3 nucleotide sequence: TGCGCCAGCAGCCAGAGTGGGCTAGCGGGGATTGCTTTT.

This sequence joins TRBV4-3 and TRBJ2-1; no definite D call. The V end was cut by 0 bases, the J end by 7 bases, with 19 bases between. The CDR3 contains 17 residues. The V gene's germline CDR1 is LGHNA and CDR2 YSLEER. The CDR3 region has the DNA TGCGCCAGCAGCCAAGAGGGTGTAAGGAGACTTGGTAATGAGCAGTTCTTC. Translation gives CASSQEGVRRLGNEQFF.

The CDR3 region is CSVLLTRGSTYNEQFF. The CDR3 DNA is TGCAGCGTCCTCCTTACCCGGGGGAGTACCTACAATGAGCAGTTCTTC. The gene calls are TRBV29-1 and TRBJ2-1, with D perhaps TRBD2 (6 bases). The length of the CDR3 is 16 residues. Trimming took off 6 bases at V and 2 bases at J, with 20 bases between the two ends. Germline CDR1 and CDR2: SQVTM and ANQGSEA.

This clone has more than one count but fewer than ten. J is TRBJ2-5 and V is TRBV9, with 13 bases fitting TRBD2. The V segment lost 2 bases and the J segment 5 bases; nucleotides outside the gene matches: 0. The CDR3 is 14 amino acids. The germline CDR1 and CDR2 sequences are SGDLS and YYNGEE. The CDR3 DNA sequence: TGTGCCAGCAGCGTGACTAGCGGGGGGGAGACCCAGTACTTC. Translation: CASSVTSGGETQYF.

This clone was seen only once. CDR3 region: CASSLQGITEAFF. CDR3 DNA sequence: TGTGCCAGCAGCCTACAGGGGATTACTGAAGCTTTCTTT. This rearrangement joins TRBV7-8 to TRBJ1-1, with TRBD1 matching 7 bases. This CDR3 spans 13 amino acids. V trimming: 5 bases; J trimming: 5 bases; junction bases outside the gene matches: 5. CDR1 SGHVS and CDR2 FQNEAQ come from the germline V gene. Complete variable domain (other parts from reference TRBV7-8 and TRBJ1-1): GAGVSQSPRYKVAKRGQDVALRCDPISGHVSLFWYQQALGQGPEFLTYFQNEAQLDKSGLPSDRFFAERPEGSVSTLKIQRTQQEDSAVYLCASSLQGITEAFFGQGTRLTVV.

This clone showed up just a few times. V gene TRBV12-1 combines with J gene TRBJ1-2; TRBD1 is taken as the D call from the table, unchecked against the DNA. TRBV12-1 is a pseudogene segment. This CDR3 comprises 13 residues. In DNA form, the CDR3 reads TGTGCCAGCAGCCCCGACAGGAACTATGGCTACACCTTC. This codes for CASSPDRNYGYTF.

CDR3 loop: CASTRGTQETQYF. CDR3 in DNA: TGTGCCAGCACTCGGGGGACCCAAGAGACCCAGTACTTC. The rearrangement joins TRBV6-5 to TRBJ2-5, with TRBD2 as a possible D gene (6 bases). CDR1 MNHEY and CDR2 SVGAGI come from the germline V gene. V lost 7 bases and J 1 base, leaving 10 bases between the germline ends. The CDR3 runs to 13 residues.

CDR3 nucleotide sequence: TGTGCCAGCAGCCAAGGGGTACAGGGATCACCCCAGCATTTT. Its protein product is CASSQGVQGSPQHF. The V gene is TRBV14, the J gene TRBJ1-5, with D maybe TRBD1 (6 bases). Per the germline V gene, CDR1 is SGHDN and CDR2 is FVKESK. The CDR3 length is 14 residues. The V gene lost 1 base and the J gene lost 10 bases, with 14 bases spanning the gap.

The rearrangement joins TRBV10-3 to TRBJ1-2; a weak D match, TRBD1 (5 bases). V shed 10 bases and J shed 2 bases, with 23 bases lying between them. The CDR3 is 16 amino acids. In germline, CDR1 is ENHRY, CDR2 SYGVKD. The CDR3 region has the DNA TGTGCCACCCAGTCAGTCGCGTCCGCAGGGAACTATGGCTACACCTTC. Residues: CATQSVASAGNYGYTF.